This TCR beta chain was obtained from a study of blood T cell repertoires in COVID-19. The overall study: Samples came from the United States, Italy and Spain, spanning acute and convalescent COVID-19. PBMCs, B-cell-depleted T cells, or T cells provided the cDNA or gDNA that made up the material.

Original processing methods: Amplification of reference gene primers provided the estimated nucleated cell counts. TCRdb's copy holds only in-frame clones and misses some; the assay was immunoSEQ multiplex PCR. The DNA was the basis for D and trimming; V, J and clone size are from that table. The sample has around 150,000 clones, approximately 81% seen once. V gave up 5 bases and J gave up 1 base, with 6 bases separating them. This CDR3 contains 12 residues. Germline values: CDR1 MDHEN, CDR2 SYDVKM. V is TRBV28 and J is TRBJ2-7; perhaps TRBD1 as D (6 bases). This TCR came from a middle-aged man with acute or convalescent COVID-19. The sequencing sample was made of peripheral blood. The DNA of the CDR3 is TGTGCCAGCAGTCAGGGGTCCTACGAGCAGTACTTC. Residues: CASSQGSYEQYF.